The present T cell receptor beta chain was sequenced within a study of regulatory T cells in long-lasting Graves disease. Arm-PCR of CDR3 regions with iRepertoire HTBI primers generated TCR beta libraries. TCRdb fed the multiplex PCR reads into MiXCR, producing one record per CDR3 protein. The sample lists under 700,000 distinct CDR3 sequences; about 16% were seen once. The time point: newly diagnosed GD, antithyroid drugs for less than 3 months. Researchers made the TCR library from RNA that was extracted from PBMCs. V shed 8 bases, J shed 6 bases, and the junction held 8 bases outside the gene matches. This CDR3 is 14 amino acids long. Germline V gene sequence: CDR1 MDHEN, CDR2 SYDVKM. The same data also went into a second study, on T cells in Graves' hyperthyroidism and ophthalmopathy. That work contributes: On the basis of clinical symptoms, serum thyroxine and TRAb, thyroid ultrasound and orbital computed tomography, diagnoses were made.

Specimen: peripheral blood mononuclear cells (PBMCs), collected at new diagnosis, from a patient treated with antithyroid drugs. The J gene is TRBJ2-3, the V gene TRBV28; 10 bases map to TRBD1. The clonotype comes from a middle-aged woman with Graves disease. The CDR3 is CASAPGQGPDTQYF. The CDR3 DNA reads TGTGCCAGCGCCCCGGGACAGGGGCCGGATACGCAGTATTTT.